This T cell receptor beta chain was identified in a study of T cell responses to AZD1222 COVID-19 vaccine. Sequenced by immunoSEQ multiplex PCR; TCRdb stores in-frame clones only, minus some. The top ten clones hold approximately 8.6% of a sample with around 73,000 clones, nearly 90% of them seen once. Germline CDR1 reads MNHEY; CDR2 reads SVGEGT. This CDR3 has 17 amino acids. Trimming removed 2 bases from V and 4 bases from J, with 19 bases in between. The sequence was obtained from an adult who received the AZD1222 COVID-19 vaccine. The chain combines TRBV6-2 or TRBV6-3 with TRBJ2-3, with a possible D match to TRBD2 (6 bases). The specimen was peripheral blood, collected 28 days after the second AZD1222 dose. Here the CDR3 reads CASSYPYQLAQADTQYF. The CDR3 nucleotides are TGTGCCAGCAGTTACCCCTACCAACTAGCACAGGCAGATACGCAGTATTTT.